This T cell receptor (beta chain) comes out of a study of T cell responses to AZD1222 COVID-19 vaccine. Germline V gives CDR1 LNHDA, CDR2 SQIVND (reference sequence). Losses at the gene ends were 3 bases for V and 8 bases for J; bases not matched to a gene: 0. This CDR3 is built from 13 residues. Profiled with immunoSEQ multiplex PCR; TCRdb holds only in-frame clones, not every one. The sample has about 85,000 clones, 86% seen once. This sequence originates from an adult in good health. Sample: peripheral blood, taken on day 0 of AZD1222 vaccination. The chain employs TRBV19 and TRBJ1-6; TRBD1 matches 8 bases. The CDR3 DNA reads as TGTGCCAGTAGTATGGACAGGGATTCACCCCTCCACTTT. Residues: CASSMDRDSPLHF.